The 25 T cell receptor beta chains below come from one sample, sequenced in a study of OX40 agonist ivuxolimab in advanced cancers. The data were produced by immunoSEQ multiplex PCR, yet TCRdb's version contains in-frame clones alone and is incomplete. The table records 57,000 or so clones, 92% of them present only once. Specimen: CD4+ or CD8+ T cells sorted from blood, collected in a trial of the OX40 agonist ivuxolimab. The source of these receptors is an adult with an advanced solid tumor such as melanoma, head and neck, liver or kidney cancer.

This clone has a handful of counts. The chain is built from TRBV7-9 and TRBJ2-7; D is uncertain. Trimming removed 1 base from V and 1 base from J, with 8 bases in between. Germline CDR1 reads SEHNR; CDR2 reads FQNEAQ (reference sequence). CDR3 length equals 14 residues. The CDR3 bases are TGTGCCAGCAGCTTAGGAGTGGCGTCCTACGAGCAGTACTTC. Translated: CASSLGVASYEQYF.

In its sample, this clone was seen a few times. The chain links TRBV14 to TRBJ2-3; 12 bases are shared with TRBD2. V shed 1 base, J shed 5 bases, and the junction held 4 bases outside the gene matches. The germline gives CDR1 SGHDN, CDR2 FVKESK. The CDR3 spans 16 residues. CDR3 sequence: CASSQGLAGVGDTQYF. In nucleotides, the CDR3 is TGTGCCAGCAGCCAAGGACTAGCGGGAGTAGGAGATACGCAGTATTTT.

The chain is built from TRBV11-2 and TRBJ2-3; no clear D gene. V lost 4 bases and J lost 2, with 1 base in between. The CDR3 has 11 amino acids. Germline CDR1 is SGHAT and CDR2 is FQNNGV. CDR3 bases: TGTGCCAGCAGCTCCACAGATACGCAGTATTTT. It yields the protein CASSSTDTQYF.

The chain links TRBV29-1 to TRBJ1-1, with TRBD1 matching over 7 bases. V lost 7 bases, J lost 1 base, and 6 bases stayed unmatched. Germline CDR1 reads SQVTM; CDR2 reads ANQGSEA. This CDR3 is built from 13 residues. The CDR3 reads CSAEGQANTEAFF. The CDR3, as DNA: TGCAGCGCGGAAGGACAGGCGAACACTGAAGCTTTCTTT.

The CDR3 DNA reads TGTGCCAGTAGTCTCCGGGACAGGGGGTCCGATCAGCCCCAGCATTTT. As protein: CASSLRDRGSDQPQHF. V and J are TRBV19 and TRBJ1-5, with 11 bases identical to TRBD1. From germline, CDR1 is LNHDA and CDR2 SQIVND (reference sequence). The CDR3 consists of 16 residues. V was pared by 5 bases and J by 5 bases, with 8 bases of the junction left unmatched.

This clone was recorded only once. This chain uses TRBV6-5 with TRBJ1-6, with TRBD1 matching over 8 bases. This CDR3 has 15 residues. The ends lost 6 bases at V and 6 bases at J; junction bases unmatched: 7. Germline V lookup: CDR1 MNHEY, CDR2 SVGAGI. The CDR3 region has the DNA TGTGCCAGCAGACGCCAGGGGGCTGCTAATTCACCCCTCCACTTT. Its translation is CASRRQGAANSPLHF.

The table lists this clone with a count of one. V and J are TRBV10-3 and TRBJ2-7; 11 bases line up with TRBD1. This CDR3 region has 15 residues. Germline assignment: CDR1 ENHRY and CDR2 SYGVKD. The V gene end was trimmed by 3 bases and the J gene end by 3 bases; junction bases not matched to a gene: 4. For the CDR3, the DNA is TGTGCCATCAGTGACCGGGACAGGGGGTACTACGAGCAGTACTTC. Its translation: CAISDRDRGYYEQYF.

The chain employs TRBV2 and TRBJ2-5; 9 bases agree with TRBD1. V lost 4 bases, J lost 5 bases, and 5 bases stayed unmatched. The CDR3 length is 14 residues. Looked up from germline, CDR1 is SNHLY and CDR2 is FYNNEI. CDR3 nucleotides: TGTGCCAGCAGTGCGGACAGGGGCGCTGAGACCCAGTACTTC. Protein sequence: CASSADRGAETQYF.

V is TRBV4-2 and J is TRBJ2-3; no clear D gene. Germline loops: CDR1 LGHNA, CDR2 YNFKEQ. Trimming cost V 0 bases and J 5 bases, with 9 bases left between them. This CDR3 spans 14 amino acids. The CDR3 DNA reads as TGTGCCAGCAGCCAAGATCTCAGTATAGATACGCAGTATTTT. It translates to CASSQDLSIDTQYF.

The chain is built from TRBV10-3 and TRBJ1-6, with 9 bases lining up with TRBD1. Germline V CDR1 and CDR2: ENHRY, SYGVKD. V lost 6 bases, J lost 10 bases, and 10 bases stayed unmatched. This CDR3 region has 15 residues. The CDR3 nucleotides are TGTGCCATCAGCGATACAGGGGGCTCTGGATCACCCCTCCACTTT. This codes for CAISDTGGSGSPLHF.

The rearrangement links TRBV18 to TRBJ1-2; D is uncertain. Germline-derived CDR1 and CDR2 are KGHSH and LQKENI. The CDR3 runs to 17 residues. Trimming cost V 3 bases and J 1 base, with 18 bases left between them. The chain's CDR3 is CASSPNQGRTGNYGYTF. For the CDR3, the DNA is TGTGCCAGCTCACCTAATCAAGGTCGAACGGGTAACTATGGCTACACCTTC.

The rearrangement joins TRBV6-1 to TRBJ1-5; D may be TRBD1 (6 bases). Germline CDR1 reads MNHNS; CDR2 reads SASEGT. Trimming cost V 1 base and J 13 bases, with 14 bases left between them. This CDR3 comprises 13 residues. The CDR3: CASSEGRGRAQHF. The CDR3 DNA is TGTGCCAGCAGTGAAGGGAGGGGGAGAGCGCAGCATTTT.

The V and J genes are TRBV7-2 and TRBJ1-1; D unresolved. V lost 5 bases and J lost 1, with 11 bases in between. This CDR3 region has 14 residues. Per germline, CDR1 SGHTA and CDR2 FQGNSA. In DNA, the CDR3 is TGTGCCAGCAGCCGCTCACCCGGGAACACTGAAGCTTTCTTT. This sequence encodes CASSRSPGNTEAFF.

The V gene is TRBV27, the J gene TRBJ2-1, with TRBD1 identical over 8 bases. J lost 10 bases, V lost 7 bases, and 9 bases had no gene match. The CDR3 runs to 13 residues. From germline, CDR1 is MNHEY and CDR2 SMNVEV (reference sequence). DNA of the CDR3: TGTGCCAGCACTACTAACTCAGGGGGCGAGCAGTTCTTC. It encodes CASTTNSGGEQFF.

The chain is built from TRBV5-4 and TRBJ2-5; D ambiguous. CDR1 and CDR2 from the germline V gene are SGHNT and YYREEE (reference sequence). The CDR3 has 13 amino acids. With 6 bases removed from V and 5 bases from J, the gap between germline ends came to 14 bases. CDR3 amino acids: CASTTDRRETQYF. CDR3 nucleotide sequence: TGTGCCAGCACCACTGACCGTCGGGAGACCCAGTACTTC.

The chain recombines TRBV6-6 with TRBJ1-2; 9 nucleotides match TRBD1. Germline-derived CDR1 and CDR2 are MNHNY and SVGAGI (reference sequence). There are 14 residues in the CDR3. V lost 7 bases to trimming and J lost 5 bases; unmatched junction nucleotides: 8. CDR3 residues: CASTVPDRGYGYTF. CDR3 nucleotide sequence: TGTGCCAGCACCGTGCCGGACAGGGGATATGGCTACACCTTC.

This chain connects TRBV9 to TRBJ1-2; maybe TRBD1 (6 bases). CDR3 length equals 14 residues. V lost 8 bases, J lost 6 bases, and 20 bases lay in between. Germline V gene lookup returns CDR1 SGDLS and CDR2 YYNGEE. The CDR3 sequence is CARIPSDSSHGYTF. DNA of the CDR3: TGTGCCAGGATCCCATCGGACAGTTCCCATGGCTACACCTTC.

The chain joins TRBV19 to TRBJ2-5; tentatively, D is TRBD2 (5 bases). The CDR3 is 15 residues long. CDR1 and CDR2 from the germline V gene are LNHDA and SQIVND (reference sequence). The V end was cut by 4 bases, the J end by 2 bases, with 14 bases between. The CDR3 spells CASSTTGRGQETQYF. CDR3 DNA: TGTGCCAGTAGTACGACGGGTCGAGGGCAAGAGACCCAGTACTTC.

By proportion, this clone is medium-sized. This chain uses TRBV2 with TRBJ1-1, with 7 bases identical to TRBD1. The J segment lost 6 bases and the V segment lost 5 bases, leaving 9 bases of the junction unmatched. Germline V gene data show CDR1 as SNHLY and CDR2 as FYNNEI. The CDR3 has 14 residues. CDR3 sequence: CASSSGQSVAEAFF. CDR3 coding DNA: TGTGCCAGCAGTTCGGGACAGTCGGTGGCTGAAGCTTTCTTT.

CDR3 amino acids: CASSFSGVEETQYF. CDR3 nucleotides: TGCGCCAGCAGCTTTTCAGGGGTGGAAGAGACCCAGTACTTC. The genes are TRBV5-1 and TRBJ2-5, with D perhaps matching TRBD1 (6 bases). From germline, CDR1 is SGHRS and CDR2 YFSETQ. Trimming shortened V by 2 bases and J by 3 bases, and 11 bases separated the two germline ends. The CDR3 covers 14 residues.

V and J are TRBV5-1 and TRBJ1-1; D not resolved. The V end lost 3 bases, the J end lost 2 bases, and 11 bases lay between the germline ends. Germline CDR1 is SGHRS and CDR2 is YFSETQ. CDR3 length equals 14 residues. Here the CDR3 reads CASSSTPPNTEAFF. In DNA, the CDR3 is TGCGCCAGCAGCTCCACCCCACCAAACACTGAAGCTTTCTTT.

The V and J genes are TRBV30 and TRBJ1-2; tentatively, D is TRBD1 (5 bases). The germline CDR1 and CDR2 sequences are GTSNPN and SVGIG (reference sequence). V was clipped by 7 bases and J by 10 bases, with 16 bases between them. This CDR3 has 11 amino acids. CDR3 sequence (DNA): TGTGCCTTAACAGGCCCTCGGGTCTACACCTTC. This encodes CALTGPRVYTF.

The CDR3 is CASSLLGQGRGEQFF. As DNA, the CDR3 is TGCGCCAGCAGCCTTCTCGGACAGGGGAGGGGTGAGCAGTTCTTC. The rearrangement uses TRBV5-1 and TRBJ2-1, with TRBD1 matching 9 bases. The CDR3 sequence is 15 residues long. The J segment lost 9 bases and the V segment lost 4 bases, leaving 11 bases of the junction unmatched. The V gene's germline CDR1 is SGHRS and CDR2 YFSETQ.

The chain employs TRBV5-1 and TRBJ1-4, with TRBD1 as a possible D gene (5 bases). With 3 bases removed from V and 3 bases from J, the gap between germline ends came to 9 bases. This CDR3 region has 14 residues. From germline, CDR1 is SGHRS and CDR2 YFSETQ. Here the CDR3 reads CASSSGGSNEKLFF. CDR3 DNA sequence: TGCGCCAGCAGCTCCGGGGGTTCTAATGAAAAACTGTTTTTT. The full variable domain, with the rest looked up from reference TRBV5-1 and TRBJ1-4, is KAGVTQTPRYLIKTRGQQVTLSCSPISGHRSVSWYQQTPGQGLQFLFEYFSETQRNKGNFPGRFSGRQFSNSRSEMNVSTLELGDSALYLCASSSGGSNEKLFFGSGTQLSVL.

In DNA, the CDR3 is TGTGCCAGCGGAGTAGCGGGGGGGCGAGATACGCAGTATTTT. Translation: CASGVAGGRDTQYF. The rearrangement links TRBV6-1 to TRBJ2-3, with TRBD2 identical over 11 bases. CDR1 and CDR2 (germline): MNHNS, SASEGT. V dropped 8 bases and J dropped 5; count of bases not matched to a gene: 6. The CDR3 runs to 14 residues.